This T cell receptor (beta chain) was documented in a study of regulatory T cells in long-lasting Graves disease. Relying on iRepertoire HTBI primers and Arm-PCR of CDR3 regions, the team built TCR beta libraries. TCRdb ran MiXCR on the multiplex PCR reads and lists one entry per CDR3 protein. This table has more than 450,000 distinct CDR3 sequences, around 13% appearing once. The sample's time point: newly diagnosed GD, antithyroid drugs for less than 3 months. Preparation of the TCR library used RNA extracted from PBMCs. With EDTA tubes as the receptacles, around 10 milliliters of peripheral blood were drawn. This clonotype was recorded at least ten times. Germline V lookup: CDR1 MNHNS, CDR2 SASEGT. V dropped 2 bases and J dropped 3 bases, with 13 bases sitting between them. The CDR3 spans 15 residues. These data are also associated with another study on T cells in Graves' hyperthyroidism and ophthalmopathy. This second study notes: Clinical symptoms, serum thyroxine, TRAb, thyroid ultrasound and orbital computed tomography informed diagnoses. Within blood appeared most thyroid clonotypes that had expanded above 0.001. Classification by a 13 V-J model distinguished ophthalmopathy from stable hyperthyroidism.

This clonotype originated in a young woman with Graves disease. This specimen consisted of peripheral blood mononuclear cells (PBMCs), obtained at new diagnosis, from a patient treated with antithyroid drugs. The V and J genes are TRBV6-1 and TRBJ1-1; D call uncertain. The CDR3 reads CASSENPPGDTEAFF. The CDR3 DNA reads as TGTGCCAGCAGTGAAAACCCACCTGGGGACACTGAAGCTTTCTTT.